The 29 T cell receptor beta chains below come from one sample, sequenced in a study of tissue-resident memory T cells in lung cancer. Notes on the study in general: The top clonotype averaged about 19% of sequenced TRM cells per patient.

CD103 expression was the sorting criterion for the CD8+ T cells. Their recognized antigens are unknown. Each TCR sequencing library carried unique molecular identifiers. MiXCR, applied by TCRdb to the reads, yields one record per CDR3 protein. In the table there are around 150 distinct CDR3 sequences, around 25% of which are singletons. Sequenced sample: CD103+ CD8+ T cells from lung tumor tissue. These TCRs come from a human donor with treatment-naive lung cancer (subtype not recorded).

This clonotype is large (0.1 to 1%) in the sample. CDR3 sequence reads: CASSQDGGANTEAFF. In nucleotides, the CDR3 is TGCGCCAGCAGCCAAGATGGAGGGGCGAACACTGAAGCTTTCTTT. J is TRBJ1-1 and V is TRBV4-1; D may be TRBD1 (5 bases). The CDR3 is 15 amino acids. Trimming left V 0 bases short and J 1 base short, with 9 bases between. Germline V gene lookup returns CDR1 MGHRA and CDR2 YSYEKL.

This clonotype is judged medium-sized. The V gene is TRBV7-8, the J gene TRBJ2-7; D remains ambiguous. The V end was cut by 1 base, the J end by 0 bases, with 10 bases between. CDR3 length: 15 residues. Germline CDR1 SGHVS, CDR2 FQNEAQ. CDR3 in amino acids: CASSLVHSLSYEQYF. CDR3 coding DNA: TGTGCCAGCAGCTTAGTTCACAGCCTCTCCTACGAGCAGTACTTC.

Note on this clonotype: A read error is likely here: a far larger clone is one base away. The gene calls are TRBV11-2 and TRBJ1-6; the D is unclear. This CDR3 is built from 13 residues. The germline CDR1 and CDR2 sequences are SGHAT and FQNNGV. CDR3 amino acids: CASNAYDNSSLHF. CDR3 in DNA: TGTGCCAGTAATGCATATGATAATTCATCCCTCCACTTT.

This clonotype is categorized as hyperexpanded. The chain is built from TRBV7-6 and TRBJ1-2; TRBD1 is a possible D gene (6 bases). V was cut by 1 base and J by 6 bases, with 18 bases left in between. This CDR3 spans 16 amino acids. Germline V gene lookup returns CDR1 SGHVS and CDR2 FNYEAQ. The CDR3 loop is CASSLGGSSSGDGYTF. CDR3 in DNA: TGTGCCAGCAGCTTAGGGGGCAGCTCCTCAGGGGATGGCTACACCTTC.

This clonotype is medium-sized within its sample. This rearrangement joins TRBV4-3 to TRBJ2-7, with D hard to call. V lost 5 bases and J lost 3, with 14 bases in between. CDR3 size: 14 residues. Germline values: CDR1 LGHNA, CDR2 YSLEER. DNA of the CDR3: TGCGCCAGCAGCAAAAACCGACTGAACTACGAGCAGTACTTC. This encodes CASSKNRLNYEQYF.

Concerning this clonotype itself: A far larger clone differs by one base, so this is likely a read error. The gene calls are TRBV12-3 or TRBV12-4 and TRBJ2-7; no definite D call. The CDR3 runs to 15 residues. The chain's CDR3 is CASSFSRHFSNEQYF. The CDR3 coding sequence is TGTGCCAGCAGTTTTTCGCGACACTTCTCCAACGAGCAGTACTTC.

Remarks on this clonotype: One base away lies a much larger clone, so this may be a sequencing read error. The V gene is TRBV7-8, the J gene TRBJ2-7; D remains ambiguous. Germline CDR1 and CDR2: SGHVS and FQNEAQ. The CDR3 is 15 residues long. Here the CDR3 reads CASSLVHSLSYKQYF. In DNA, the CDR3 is TGTGCCAGCAGCTTAGTTCACAGCCTCTCCTACAAGCAGTACTTC.

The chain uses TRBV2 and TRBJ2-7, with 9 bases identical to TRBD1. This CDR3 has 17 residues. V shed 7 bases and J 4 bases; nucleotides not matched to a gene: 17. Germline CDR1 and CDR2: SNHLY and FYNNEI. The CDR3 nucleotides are TGTGCCAGCACGAGATGGGACAGGGAGCCCAAAGGGTACGAGCAGTACTTC. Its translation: CASTRWDREPKGYEQYF.

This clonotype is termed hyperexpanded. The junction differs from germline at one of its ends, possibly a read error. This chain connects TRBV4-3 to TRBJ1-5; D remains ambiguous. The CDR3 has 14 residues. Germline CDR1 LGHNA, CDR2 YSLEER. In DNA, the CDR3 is TGTGCCAGCAGTACGACCCACCCTAATCAGCCCCAGCATTTT. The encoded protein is CASSTTHPNQPQHF.

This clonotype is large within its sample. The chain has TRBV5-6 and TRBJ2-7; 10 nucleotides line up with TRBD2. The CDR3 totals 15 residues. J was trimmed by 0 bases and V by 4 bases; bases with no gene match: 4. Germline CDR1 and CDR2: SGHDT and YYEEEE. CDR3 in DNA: TGTGCCAGCAGCCAAGCGGGAGGGATCTCCTACGAGCAGTACTTC. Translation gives CASSQAGGISYEQYF.

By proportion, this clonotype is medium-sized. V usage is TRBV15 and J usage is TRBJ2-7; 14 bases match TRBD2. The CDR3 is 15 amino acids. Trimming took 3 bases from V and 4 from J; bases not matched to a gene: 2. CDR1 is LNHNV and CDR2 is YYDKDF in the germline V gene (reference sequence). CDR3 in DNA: TGTGCCACCAGCAGTGGGACTAGCGGGGGTTACGAGCAGTACTTC. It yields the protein CATSSGTSGGYEQYF.

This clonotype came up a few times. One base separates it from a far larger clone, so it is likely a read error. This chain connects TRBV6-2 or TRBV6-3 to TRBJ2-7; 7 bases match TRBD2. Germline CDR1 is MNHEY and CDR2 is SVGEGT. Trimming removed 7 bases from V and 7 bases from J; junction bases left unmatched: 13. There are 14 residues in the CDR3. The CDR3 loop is CASIGASGYNEQYF. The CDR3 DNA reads TGTGCCAGCATAGGCGCTAGCGGTTACAATGAGCAGTACTTC.

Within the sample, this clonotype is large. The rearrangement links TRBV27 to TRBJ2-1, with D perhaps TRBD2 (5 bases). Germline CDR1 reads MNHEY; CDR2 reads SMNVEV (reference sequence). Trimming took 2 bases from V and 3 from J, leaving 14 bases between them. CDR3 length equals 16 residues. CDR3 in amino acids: CASSLEDSRNYNEQFF. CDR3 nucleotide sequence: TGTGCCAGCAGTTTAGAGGACTCCCGGAACTACAATGAGCAGTTCTTC.

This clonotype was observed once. The CDR3 spells CASSFRGQVRNTGELFF. CDR3 coding DNA: TGTGCCAGCAGTTTCAGGGGACAGGTTAGGAACACCGGGGAGCTGTTTTTT. V and J are TRBV12-3 or TRBV12-4 and TRBJ2-2, with 8 bases lining up with TRBD1. V shed 3 bases and J 1 base; nucleotides not matched to a gene: 7. The CDR3 consists of 17 residues.

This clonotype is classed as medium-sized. The CDR3 bases are TGCGCCAGCAGCTTGGTTCAGGGCACAAACGCTGAAGCTTTCTTT. The encoded protein is CASSLVQGTNAEAFF. The genes are TRBV5-1 and TRBJ1-1; tentatively, D is TRBD1 (5 bases). V lost 0 bases and J 6 bases, leaving 15 bases between the germline ends. The CDR3 contains 15 residues. Germline V gene sequence: CDR1 SGHRS, CDR2 YFSETQ.

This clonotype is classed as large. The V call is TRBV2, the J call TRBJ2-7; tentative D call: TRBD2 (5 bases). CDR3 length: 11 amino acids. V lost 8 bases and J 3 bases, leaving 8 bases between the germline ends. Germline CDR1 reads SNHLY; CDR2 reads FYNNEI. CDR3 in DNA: TGTGCCAGCGGACTGGACTACGAGCAGTACTTC. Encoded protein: CASGLDYEQYF.

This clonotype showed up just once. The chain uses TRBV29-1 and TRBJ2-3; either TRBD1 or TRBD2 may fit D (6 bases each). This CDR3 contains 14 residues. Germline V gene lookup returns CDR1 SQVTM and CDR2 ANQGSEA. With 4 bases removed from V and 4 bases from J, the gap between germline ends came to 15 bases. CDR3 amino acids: CSVVPPGGPDTQYF. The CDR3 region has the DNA TGCAGCGTTGTGCCTCCCGGGGGCCCAGATACGCAGTATTTT.

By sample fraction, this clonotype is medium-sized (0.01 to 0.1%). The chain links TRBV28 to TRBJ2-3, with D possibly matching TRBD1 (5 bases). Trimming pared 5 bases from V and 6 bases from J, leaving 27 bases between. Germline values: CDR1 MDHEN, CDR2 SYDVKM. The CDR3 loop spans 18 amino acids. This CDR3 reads CASSESVRTKPYRDTQYF. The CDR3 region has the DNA TGTGCCAGCAGTGAGTCTGTAAGGACCAAACCTTACAGGGATACGCAGTATTTT.

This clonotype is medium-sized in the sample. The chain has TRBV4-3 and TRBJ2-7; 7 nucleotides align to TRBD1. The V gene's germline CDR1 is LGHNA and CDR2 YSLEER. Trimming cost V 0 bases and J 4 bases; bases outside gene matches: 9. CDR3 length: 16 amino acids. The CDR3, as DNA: TGCGCCAGCAGCCAAGACCGACAGGGAGAAATTTACGAGCAGTACTTC. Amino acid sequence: CASSQDRQGEIYEQYF.

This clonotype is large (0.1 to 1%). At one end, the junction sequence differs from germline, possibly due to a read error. The CDR3 DNA reads as TGTGCCAGCATTTTAACTAGCGGTTACAATGAGCAGTTCTTC. This sequence encodes CASILTSGYNEQFF. The chain uses TRBV28 and TRBJ2-1, with TRBD2 matching 8 bases. This CDR3 comprises 14 residues. Germline CDR1 and CDR2: MDHEN and SYDVKM.

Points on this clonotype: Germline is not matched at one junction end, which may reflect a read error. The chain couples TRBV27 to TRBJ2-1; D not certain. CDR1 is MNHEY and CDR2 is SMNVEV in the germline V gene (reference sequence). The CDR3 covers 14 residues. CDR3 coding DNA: TGTGCCAGCAGTTTTTCGCGACACTTCAATGAGAAGTTCTTC. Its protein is CASSFSRHFNEKFF.

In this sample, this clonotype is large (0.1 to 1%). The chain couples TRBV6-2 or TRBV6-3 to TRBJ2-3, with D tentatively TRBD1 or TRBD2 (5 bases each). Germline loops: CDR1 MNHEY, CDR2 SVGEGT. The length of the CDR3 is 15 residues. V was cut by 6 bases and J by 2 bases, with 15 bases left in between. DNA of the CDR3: TGTGCCAGCAGCTTACATGGGACCAACACAGATACGCAGTATTTT. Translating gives CASSLHGTNTDTQYF.

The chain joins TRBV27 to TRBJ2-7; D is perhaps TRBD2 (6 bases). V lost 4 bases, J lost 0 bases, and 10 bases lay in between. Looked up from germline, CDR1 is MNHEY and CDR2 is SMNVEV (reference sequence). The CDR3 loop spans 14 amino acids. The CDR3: CASSSGGISYEQYF. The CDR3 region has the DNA TGTGCCAGCAGTTCTGGAGGGATCTCCTACGAGCAGTACTTC.

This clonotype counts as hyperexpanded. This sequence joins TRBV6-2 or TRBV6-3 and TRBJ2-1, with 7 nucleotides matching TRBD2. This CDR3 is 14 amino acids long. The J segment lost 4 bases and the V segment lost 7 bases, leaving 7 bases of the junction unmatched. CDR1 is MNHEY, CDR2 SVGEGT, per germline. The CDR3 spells CASIGASGYNEQFF. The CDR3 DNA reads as TGTGCCAGCATAGGCGCTAGCGGTTACAATGAGCAGTTCTTC.

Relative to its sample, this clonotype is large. The CDR3 region has the DNA TGCAGCGCCTTAATGCGAGAGGCTGAAGCTTTCTTT. Its translation: CSALMREAEAFF. V gene TRBV29-1 combines with J gene TRBJ1-1, with unresolved D. Looked up from germline, CDR1 is SQVTM and CDR2 is ANQGSEA. Trimming pared 7 bases from V and 6 bases from J, leaving 15 bases between. The CDR3 contains 12 residues.

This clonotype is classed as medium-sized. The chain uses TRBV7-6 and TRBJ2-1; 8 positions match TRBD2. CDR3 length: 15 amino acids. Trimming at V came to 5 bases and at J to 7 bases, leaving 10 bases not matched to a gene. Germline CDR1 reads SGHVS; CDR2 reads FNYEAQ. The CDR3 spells CASSPSASGLNEQFF. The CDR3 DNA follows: TGTGCCAGCAGCCCTTCGGCTAGCGGGCTAAATGAGCAGTTCTTC.

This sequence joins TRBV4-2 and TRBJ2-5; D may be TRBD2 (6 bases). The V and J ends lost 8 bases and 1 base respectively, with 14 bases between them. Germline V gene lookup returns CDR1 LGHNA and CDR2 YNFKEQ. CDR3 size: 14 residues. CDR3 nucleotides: TGTGCCAGCCAAGCGAGCGGGCCCCAAGAGACCCAGTACTTC. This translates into CASQASGPQETQYF.

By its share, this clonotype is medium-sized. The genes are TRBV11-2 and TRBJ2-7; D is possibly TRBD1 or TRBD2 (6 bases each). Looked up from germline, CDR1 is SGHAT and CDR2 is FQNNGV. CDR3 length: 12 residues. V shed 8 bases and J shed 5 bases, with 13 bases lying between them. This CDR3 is CASSQGRNEQYF. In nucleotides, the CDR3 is TGTGCCAGCTCTCAGGGGAGGAACGAGCAGTACTTC.

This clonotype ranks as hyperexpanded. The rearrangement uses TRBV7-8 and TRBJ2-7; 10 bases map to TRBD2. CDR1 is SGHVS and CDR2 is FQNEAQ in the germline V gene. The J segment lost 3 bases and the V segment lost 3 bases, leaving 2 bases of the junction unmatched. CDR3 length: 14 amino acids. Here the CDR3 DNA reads TGTGCCAGCAGCTTTGGACTAGCGGTCTACGAGCAGTACTTC. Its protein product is CASSFGLAVYEQYF.